Following are 17 T cell receptor beta chains from one sample sequenced in a study of T cell repertoires in cytomegalovirus infection. TCRdb independently ran MiXCR on the reads; one entry per CDR3 protein. The top ten clones hold less than 15% of a sample with about 530,000 distinct CDR3 sequences, approximately 25% of them seen once. The material sequenced was PBMCs. The source is a human donor in good health (CMV status not recorded). Some clones in this sample may be carry-over from other donors' samples.

The chain employs TRBV20-1 and TRBJ2-5, with 10 bases identical to TRBD2. There are 18 residues in the CDR3. The V segment lost 0 bases and the J segment 6 bases; nucleotides outside the gene matches: 16. Germline lookup yields CDR1 DFQATT and CDR2 SNEGSKA (reference sequence). In nucleotides, the CDR3 is TGCAGTGCTAGAGATCGGGAGCGGGAGGGCCCCGGTGACCAGACCCAGTACTTC. This gives the protein CSARDREREGPGDQTQYF.

This clonotype was counted only a few times. The CDR3 loop reads CASSAPGGTTDTEAFF. In nucleotides, the CDR3 is TGTGCCAGCAGCGCCCCAGGGGGCACTACCGACACTGAAGCTTTCTTT. The V and J genes are TRBV5-4 and TRBJ1-1; 8 bases are shared with TRBD1. Germline-derived CDR1 and CDR2 are SGHNT and YYREEE (reference sequence). V dropped 4 bases and J dropped 3; count of bases not matched to a gene: 11. This CDR3 contains 16 residues.

There are a few counts of this clonotype. The chain is built from TRBV29-1 and TRBJ1-1; tentative D call: TRBD1 (6 bases). The V end was cut by 7 bases, the J end by 4 bases, with 16 bases between. CDR3 length: 13 residues. Germline values: CDR1 SQVTM, CDR2 ANQGSEA. Written as DNA, the CDR3 is TGCAGCGGAAGACAGGCCTCAGGCACTGAAGCTTTCTTT. Its protein product is CSGRQASGTEAFF.

This clonotype was counted a few times. The gene calls are TRBV13 and TRBJ2-5, with TRBD2 matching 7 bases. This CDR3 region has 14 residues. Trimming removed 4 bases from V and 5 bases from J; junction bases left unmatched: 7. In germline, CDR1 is PRHDT, CDR2 FYEKMQ (reference sequence). The CDR3 nucleotides read TGTGCCAGCAGCTCTCGGGCGGGAGAGGAGACCCAGTACTTC. It yields the protein CASSSRAGEETQYF. Looking up the rest from reference TRBV13 and TRBJ2-5 gives the full variable domain: AAGVIQSPRHLIKEKRETATLKCYPIPRHDTVYWYQQGPGQDPQFLISFYEKMQSDKGSIPDRFSAQQFSDYHSELNMSSLELGDSALYFCASSSRAGEETQYFGPGTRLLVL.

This clonotype was recorded many times. V usage is TRBV7-2 and J usage is TRBJ2-5; TRBD1 matches at 9 bases. The germline V gene has CDR1 SGHTA and CDR2 FQGNSA. The CDR3 is 16 residues long. J gave up 5 bases and V 9 bases, and 16 bases lay outside the gene matches. CDR3 sequence reads: CASTRAGTGPAETQYF. In DNA, the CDR3 is TGTGCCAGTACCCGGGCGGGGACAGGGCCCGCGGAGACCCAGTACTTC.

The CDR3: CATSPRDRGEVAQHF. The DNA of the CDR3 is TGTGCCACCAGCCCCCGGGACAGGGGTGAAGTGGCCCAGCATTTT. The gene calls are TRBV15 and TRBJ1-5; 10 bases match TRBD1. The CDR3 is 15 amino acids. Losses at the gene ends were 5 bases for V and 11 bases for J; bases not matched to a gene: 12. CDR1 and CDR2 (germline): LNHNV, YYDKDF (reference sequence).

This clonotype showed up just a few times. The chain has TRBV4-1 and TRBJ1-6; 9 bases fit TRBD1. V shed 6 bases, J shed 6 bases, and the junction held 6 bases outside the gene matches. The germline V gene encodes CDR1 MGHRA and CDR2 YSYEKL. The CDR3 contains 15 residues. The CDR3 coding sequence is TGCGCCAGCAGACCCGACAGGGGGGGTAATTCACCCCTCCACTTT. Translation: CASRPDRGGNSPLHF.

This clonotype was detected a few times. This chain connects TRBV12-3 or TRBV12-4 to TRBJ2-7; D is unclear. Trimming pared 5 bases from V and 7 bases from J, leaving 12 bases between. CDR3 length: 12 amino acids. The CDR3 DNA sequence: TGTGCCAGCAGTACTTATGCCGTTGAGCAGTACTTC. Its protein is CASSTYAVEQYF.

This clonotype has more than one count but fewer than ten. The chain combines TRBV7-9 with TRBJ1-6; D gene unclear. Trimming shortened V by 1 base and J by 10 bases, and 5 bases separated the two germline ends. This CDR3 is 12 amino acids long. CDR1 is SEHNR, CDR2 FQNEAQ, per germline (reference sequence). CDR3 sequence reads: CASSLGKSPLHF. The CDR3 bases are TGTGCCAGCAGCTTAGGAAAATCACCCCTCCACTTT.

V is TRBV20-1 and J is TRBJ2-7; D possibly corresponds to TRBD1 (5 bases). Trimming cost V 8 bases and J 4 bases, with 18 bases left between them. CDR3 size: 13 residues. Germline V gene lookup returns CDR1 DFQATT and CDR2 SNEGSKA (reference sequence). CDR3 DNA: TGCAGTCTAGAAAGGGATAGGGGTTACGAGCAGTACTTC. Translated, it gives CSLERDRGYEQYF.

This clonotype was seen a few times. CDR3 residues: CAGSGGFQETQYF. In nucleotides, the CDR3 is TGTGCCGGATCGGGAGGGTTCCAAGAGACCCAGTACTTC. The rearrangement uses TRBV6-2 or TRBV6-3 and TRBJ2-5, with 8 bases matching TRBD2. The germline gives CDR1 MNHEY, CDR2 SVGEGT. CDR3 size: 13 residues. The junction had 6 bases not matched to a gene; V was cut back by 11 bases and J by 1 base.

The gene calls are TRBV19 and TRBJ1-2; D is perhaps TRBD1 (5 bases). Trimming pared 3 bases from V and 7 bases from J, leaving 6 bases between. This CDR3 is built from 11 residues. Germline CDR1 is LNHDA and CDR2 is SQIVND (reference sequence). CDR3 nucleotide sequence: TGTGCCAGTAGTATGGGACGTGGCTACACCTTC. Its translation: CASSMGRGYTF.

This clonotype was detected a few times. The CDR3 DNA sequence: TGTGCCAGCAGCATCGGACAGGGATCGGTGAACACTGAAGCTTTCTTT. Protein product: CASSIGQGSVNTEAFF. The chain combines TRBV5-4 with TRBJ1-1; TRBD1 matches at 8 bases. The CDR3 is 16 amino acids. The germline gives CDR1 SGHNT, CDR2 YYREEE (reference sequence). The junction had 8 bases not matched to a gene; V was cut back by 4 bases and J by 0 bases.

This sequence joins TRBV12-3 or TRBV12-4 and TRBJ1-1; D ambiguous. This CDR3 comprises 12 residues. Trimming shortened V by 5 bases and J by 4 bases, and 8 bases separated the two germline ends. CDR3: CASSGEGTEAFF. The CDR3 coding sequence is TGTGCCAGCAGTGGAGAGGGCACTGAAGCTTTCTTT.

This chain uses TRBV6-2 or TRBV6-3 with TRBJ2-7; no firm D call. V shed 2 bases and J shed 3 bases, with 8 bases lying between them. Germline CDR1 is MNHEY and CDR2 is SVGEGT. The CDR3 runs 13 residues. The chain's CDR3 is CASSYKSYYEQYV. The CDR3 DNA reads TGTGCCAGCAGTTACAAGTCTTACTACGAGCAGTACGTC.

In its sample, this clonotype was seen a few times. The CDR3: CASSQEAGGSYNEQFF. For the CDR3, the DNA is TGTGCCAGCAGCCAGGAAGCGGGAGGTTCCTACAATGAGCAGTTCTTC. V is TRBV7-2 and J is TRBJ2-1, with 9 bases lining up with TRBD2. The CDR3 sequence is 16 residues long. Looked up from germline, CDR1 is SGHTA and CDR2 is FQGNSA. V lost 5 bases to trimming and J lost 1 base; unmatched junction nucleotides: 6. Full variable domain (missing parts from reference TRBV7-2 and TRBJ2-1): GAGVSQSPSNKVTEKGKDVELRCDPISGHTALYWYRQSLGQGLEFLIYFQGNSAPDKSGLPSDRFSAERTGGSVSTLTIQRTQQEDSAVYLCASSQEAGGSYNEQFFGPGTRLTVL.

As concerns this clonotype: One end of the junction fails to match germline, which may point to a read error. The chain is built from TRBV18 and TRBJ2-2, with 12 positions matching TRBD2. CDR3 length: 16 residues. Germline CDR1 and CDR2: KGHSH and LQKENI. The CDR3 spells CASSPRTSGNIGELFF. The CDR3 DNA reads as TGTGCCAGCTCACCCCGGACTAGCGGGAACATCGGGGAGCTGTTTTTT.